The present T cell receptor beta chain was sequenced within a study of radiation and T cells in renal cell carcinoma. Findings and caveats of the study: No pretreatment tumor biopsies were available for baseline clonotypes. In blood, top tumor clones expanded by 2 weeks, shrinking by 4.

The time point denotes: blood 2 weeks post-SBRT. The treatment here: 15 Gy SBRT to primary tumor, nephrectomy 4 weeks later. Radiation-treated patients gave blood at baseline, week 2 and week 4. As regards this clone: Its specificity is not known.

Using immunoSEQ multiplex PCR, the repertoire was profiled, and TCRdb retains in-frame clones only, with some absent. The sample consists of 120,000 or so clones, roughly four fifths of them appearing once. The sample here was blood, taken from a patient whose treatment included radiotherapy and nephrectomy. The TCR originated in a woman aged 60-75 years with renal cell carcinoma.

CDR3: CASSLGGGTDTQYF. CDR3 in DNA: TGCGCCAGCAGCTTGGGGGGAGGGACAGATACGCAGTATTTT. J is TRBJ2-3 and V is TRBV5-1; the match to TRBD2 covers 7 bases. CDR3 length: 14 residues. Germline CDR1 and CDR2: SGHRS and YFSETQ. J was trimmed by 3 bases and V by 0 bases; bases with no gene match: 1.